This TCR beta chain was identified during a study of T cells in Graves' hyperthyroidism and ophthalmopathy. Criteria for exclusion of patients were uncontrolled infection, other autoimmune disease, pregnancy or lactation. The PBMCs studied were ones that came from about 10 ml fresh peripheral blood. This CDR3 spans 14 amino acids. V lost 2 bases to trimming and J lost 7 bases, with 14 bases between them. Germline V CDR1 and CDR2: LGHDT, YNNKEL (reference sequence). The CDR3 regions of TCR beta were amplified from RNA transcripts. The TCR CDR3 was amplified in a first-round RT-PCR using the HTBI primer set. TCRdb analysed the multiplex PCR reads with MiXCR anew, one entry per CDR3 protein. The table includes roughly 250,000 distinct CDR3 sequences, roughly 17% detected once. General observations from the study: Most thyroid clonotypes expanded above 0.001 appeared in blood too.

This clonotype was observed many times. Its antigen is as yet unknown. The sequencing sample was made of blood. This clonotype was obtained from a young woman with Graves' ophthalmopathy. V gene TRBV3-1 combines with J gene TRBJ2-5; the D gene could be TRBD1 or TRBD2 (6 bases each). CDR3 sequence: CASSQPGPGATQYF. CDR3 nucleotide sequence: TGTGCCAGCAGCCAACCGGGACCGGGGGCGACCCAGTACTTC.